Presented here are 4 T cell receptor beta chains from one specimen sequenced in a study of blood T cell repertoires in COVID-19. The assay was immunoSEQ multiplex PCR, and TCRdb's table has in-frame clones only and misses some. The data hold about 150,000 clones, with around 90% observed a single time. What was sequenced was PBMCs or T cells enriched from blood (not recorded which). The source is a middle-aged woman who had been exposed to COVID-19.

The J gene is TRBJ2-1, the V gene TRBV3-1 (or the pseudogene TRBV3-2), with 9 bases matching TRBD1. Germline V gives CDR1 LGHDT, CDR2 YNNKEL (reference sequence). The CDR3 spans 13 residues. The junction had 4 bases not matched to a gene; V was cut back by 4 bases and J by 9 bases. The CDR3 sequence: CASSLGQGIEQFF. The CDR3 coding sequence is TGTGCCAGCAGCCTGGGACAGGGAATTGAGCAGTTCTTC.

J is TRBJ2-2 and V is TRBV5-1, with D possibly matching TRBD2 (6 bases). The CDR3 is 16 residues long. CDR1 is SGHRS and CDR2 is YFSETQ in the germline V gene. V was trimmed by 0 bases and J by 7 bases, leaving 16 bases between them. The CDR3 DNA reads as TGCGCCAGCAGCTTGGTGGGGGGAGACCTCCTCGGGGAGCTGTTTTTT. Its translation is CASSLVGGDLLGELFF. Supplemented by reference TRBV5-1 and TRBJ2-2, the full variable domain reads KAGVTQTPRYLIKTRGQQVTLSCSPISGHRSVSWYQQTPGQGLQFLFEYFSETQRNKGNFPGRFSGRQFSNSRSEMNVSTLELGDSALYLCASSLVGGDLLGELFFGEGSRLTVL.

The chain recombines TRBV11-1 with TRBJ2-3, with TRBD1 identical over 8 bases. This CDR3 has 14 residues. Unmatched junction bases numbered 2, after V lost 4 bases and J lost 2 bases. From germline, CDR1 is SGHAT and CDR2 FQDESV (reference sequence). For the CDR3, the DNA is TGTGCCAGCAGCTCGGGACAGGCCACAGATACGCAGTATTTT. Its protein is CASSSGQATDTQYF.

The chain has TRBV28 and TRBJ2-7, with D possibly being TRBD1 (5 bases). Trimming pared 5 bases from V and 6 bases from J, leaving 11 bases between. CDR1 and CDR2 from the germline V gene are MDHEN and SYDVKM. The CDR3 sequence is 12 residues long. The CDR3 reads CASSRGAAEQYF. The CDR3 DNA sequence: TGTGCCAGCAGTAGGGGCGCGGCCGAGCAGTACTTC.